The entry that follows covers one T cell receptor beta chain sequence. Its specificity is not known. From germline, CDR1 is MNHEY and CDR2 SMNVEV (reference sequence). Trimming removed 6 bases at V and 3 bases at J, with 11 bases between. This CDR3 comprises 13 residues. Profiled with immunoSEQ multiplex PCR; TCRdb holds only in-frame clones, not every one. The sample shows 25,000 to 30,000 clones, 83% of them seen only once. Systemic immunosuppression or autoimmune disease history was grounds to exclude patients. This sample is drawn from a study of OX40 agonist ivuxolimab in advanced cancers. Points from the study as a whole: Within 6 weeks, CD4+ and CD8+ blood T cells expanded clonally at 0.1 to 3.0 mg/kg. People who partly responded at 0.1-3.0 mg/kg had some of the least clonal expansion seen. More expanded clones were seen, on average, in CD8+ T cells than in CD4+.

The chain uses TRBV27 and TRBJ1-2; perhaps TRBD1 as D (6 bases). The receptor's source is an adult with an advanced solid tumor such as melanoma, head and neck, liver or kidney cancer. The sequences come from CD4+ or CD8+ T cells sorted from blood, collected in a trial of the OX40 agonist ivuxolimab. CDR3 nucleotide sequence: TGTGCCAGCAGAAACCCAGGGGACTATGGCTACACCTTC. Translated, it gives CASRNPGDYGYTF.